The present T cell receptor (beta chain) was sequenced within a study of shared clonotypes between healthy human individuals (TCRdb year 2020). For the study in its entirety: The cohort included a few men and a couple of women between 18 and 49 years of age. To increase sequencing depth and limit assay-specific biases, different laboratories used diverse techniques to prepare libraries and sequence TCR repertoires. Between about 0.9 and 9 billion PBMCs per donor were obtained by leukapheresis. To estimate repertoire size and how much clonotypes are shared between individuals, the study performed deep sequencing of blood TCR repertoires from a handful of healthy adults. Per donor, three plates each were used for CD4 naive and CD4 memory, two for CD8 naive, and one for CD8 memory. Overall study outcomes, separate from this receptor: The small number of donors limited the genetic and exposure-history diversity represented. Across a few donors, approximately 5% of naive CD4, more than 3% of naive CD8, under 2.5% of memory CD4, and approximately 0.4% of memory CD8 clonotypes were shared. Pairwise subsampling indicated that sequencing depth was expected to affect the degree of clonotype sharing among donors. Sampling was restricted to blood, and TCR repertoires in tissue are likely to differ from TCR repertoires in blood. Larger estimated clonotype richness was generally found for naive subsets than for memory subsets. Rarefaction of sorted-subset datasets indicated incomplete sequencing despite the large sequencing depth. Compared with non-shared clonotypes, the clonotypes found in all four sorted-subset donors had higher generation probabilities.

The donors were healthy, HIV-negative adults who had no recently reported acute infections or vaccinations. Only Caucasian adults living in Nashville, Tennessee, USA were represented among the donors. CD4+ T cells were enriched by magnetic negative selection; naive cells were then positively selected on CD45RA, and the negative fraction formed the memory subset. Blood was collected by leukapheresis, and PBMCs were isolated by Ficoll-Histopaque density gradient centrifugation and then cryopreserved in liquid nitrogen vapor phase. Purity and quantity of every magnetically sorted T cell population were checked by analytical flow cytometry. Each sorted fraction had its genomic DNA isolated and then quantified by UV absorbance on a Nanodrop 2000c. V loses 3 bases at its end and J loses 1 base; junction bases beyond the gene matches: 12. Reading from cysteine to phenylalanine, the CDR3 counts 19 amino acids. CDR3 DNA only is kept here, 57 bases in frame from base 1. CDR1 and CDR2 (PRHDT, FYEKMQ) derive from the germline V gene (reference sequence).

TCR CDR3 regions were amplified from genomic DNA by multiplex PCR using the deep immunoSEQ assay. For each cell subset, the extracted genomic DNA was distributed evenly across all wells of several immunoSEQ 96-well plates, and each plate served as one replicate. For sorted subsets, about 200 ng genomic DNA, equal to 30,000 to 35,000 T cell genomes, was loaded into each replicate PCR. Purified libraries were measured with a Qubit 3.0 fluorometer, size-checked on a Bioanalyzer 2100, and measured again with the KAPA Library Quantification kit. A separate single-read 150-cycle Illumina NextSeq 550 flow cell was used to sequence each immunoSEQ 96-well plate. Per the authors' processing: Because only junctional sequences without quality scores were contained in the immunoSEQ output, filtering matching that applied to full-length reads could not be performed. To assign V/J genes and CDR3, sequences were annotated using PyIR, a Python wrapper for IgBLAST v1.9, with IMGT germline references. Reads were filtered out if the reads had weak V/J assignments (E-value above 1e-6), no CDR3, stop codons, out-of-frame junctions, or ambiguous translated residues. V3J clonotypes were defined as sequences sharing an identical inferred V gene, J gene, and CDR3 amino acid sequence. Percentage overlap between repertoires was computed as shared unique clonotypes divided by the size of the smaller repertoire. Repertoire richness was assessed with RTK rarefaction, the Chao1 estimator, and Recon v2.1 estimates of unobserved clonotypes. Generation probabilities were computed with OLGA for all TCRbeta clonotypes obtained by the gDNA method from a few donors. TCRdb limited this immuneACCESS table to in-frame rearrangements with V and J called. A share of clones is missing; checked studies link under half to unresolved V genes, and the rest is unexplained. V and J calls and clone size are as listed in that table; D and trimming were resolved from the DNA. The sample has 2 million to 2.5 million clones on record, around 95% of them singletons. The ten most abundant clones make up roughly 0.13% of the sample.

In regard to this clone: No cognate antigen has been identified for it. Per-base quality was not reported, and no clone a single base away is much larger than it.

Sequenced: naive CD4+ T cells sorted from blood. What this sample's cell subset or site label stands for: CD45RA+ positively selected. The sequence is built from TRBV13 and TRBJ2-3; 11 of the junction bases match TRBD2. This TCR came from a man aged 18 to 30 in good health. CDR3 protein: CASSLQPGLAEGGTDTQYF. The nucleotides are TGTGCCAGCAGCTTGCAACCGGGACTAGCGGAGGGGGGCACAGATACGCAGTATTTT.